The clone carrying this T cell receptor (beta chain) has more than one count but fewer than ten. With 60 Vbeta and 13 Jbeta primers, the PCR was carried out. Profiled with immunoSEQ multiplex PCR; TCRdb holds only in-frame clones, not every one. The repertoire holds 150,000 to 200,000 clones, with about 62% as singletons. The source of the sample is a study of cytomegalovirus exposure and HLA in healthy donors. The CDR3 is 15 amino acids. Per germline, CDR1 SGHRS and CDR2 YFSETQ. The ends lost 4 bases at V and 7 bases at J; junction bases unmatched: 11. The sample was PBMCs. This chain links TRBV5-1 with TRBJ2-1, with 7 bases identical to TRBD1. This clonotype originated in a man aged 40-49 years in good health and CMV-seronegative. The DNA for the CDR3 is TGCGCCAGCAGCCCTACTCTACAGGGGTCTAATGAGCAGTTCTTC. It codes for CASSPTLQGSNEQFF.